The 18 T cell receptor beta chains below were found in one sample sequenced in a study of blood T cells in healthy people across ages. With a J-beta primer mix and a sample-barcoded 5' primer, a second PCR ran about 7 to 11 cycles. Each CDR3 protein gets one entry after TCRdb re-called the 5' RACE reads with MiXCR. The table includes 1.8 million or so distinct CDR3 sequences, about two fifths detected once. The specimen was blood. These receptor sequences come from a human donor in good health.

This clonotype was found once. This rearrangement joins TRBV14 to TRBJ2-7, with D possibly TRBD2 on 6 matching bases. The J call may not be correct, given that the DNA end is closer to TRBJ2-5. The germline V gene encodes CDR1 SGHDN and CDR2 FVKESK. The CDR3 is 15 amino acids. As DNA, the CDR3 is TGTGCCAGCAGCCAAGGATACGGGGGTAAAGAGACCCAGTACTTC. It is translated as CASSQGYGGKETQYF.

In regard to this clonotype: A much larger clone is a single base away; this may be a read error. In DNA form, the CDR3 reads TGTGCCAGCGGGCGTCTAGCGGGGGCCGGGTACCAAGAGACCCGGTACTTC. This translates into CASGRLAGAGYQETRYF. V gene TRBV5-5 combines with J gene TRBJ2-5, with 10 positions matching TRBD2. The V gene's germline CDR1 is SGHKS and CDR2 YYEKEE (reference sequence). The CDR3 is 17 residues long. Combining the CDR3 with reference TRBV5-5 and TRBJ2-5 gives the whole variable domain DAGVTQSPTHLIKTRGQQVTLRCSPISGHKSVSWYQQVLGQGPQFIFQYYEKEERGRGNFPDRFSARQFPNYSSELNVNALLLGDSALYLCASGRLAGAGYQETRYFGPGTRLLVL.

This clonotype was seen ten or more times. The chain's CDR3 is CASRTDTDTQYF. CDR3 DNA: TGTGCCAGCCGCACCGACACAGATACGCAGTATTTT. V gene TRBV2 combines with J gene TRBJ2-3; no clear D. Germline assignment: CDR1 SNHLY and CDR2 FYNNEI. Trimming cost V 8 bases and J 2 bases, with 8 bases left between them. This CDR3 has 12 residues.

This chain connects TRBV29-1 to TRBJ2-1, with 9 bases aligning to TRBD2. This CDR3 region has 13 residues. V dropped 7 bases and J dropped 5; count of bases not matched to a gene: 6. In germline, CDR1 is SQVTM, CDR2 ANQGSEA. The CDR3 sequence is CSGRLAVNNEQFF. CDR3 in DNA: TGCAGCGGCCGACTAGCGGTTAACAATGAGCAGTTCTTC.

The CDR3 sequence: CASSLYPRGEQFF. The CDR3 DNA follows: TGTGCCAGCAGCTTATATCCGAGGGGTGAGCAGTTCTTC. The rearrangement joins TRBV7-2 to TRBJ2-1; tentatively, D is TRBD1 or TRBD2 (5 bases each). Trimming pared 2 bases from V and 9 bases from J, leaving 11 bases between. This CDR3 is 13 amino acids long. Per germline, CDR1 SGHTA and CDR2 FQGNSA.

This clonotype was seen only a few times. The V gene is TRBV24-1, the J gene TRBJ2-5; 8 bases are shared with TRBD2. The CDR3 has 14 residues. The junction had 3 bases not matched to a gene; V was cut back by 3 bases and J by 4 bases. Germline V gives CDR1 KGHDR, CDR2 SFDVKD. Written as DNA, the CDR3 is TGTGCCACCAGTGATACCGCGGGGGGAGAGACCCAGTACTTC. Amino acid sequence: CATSDTAGGETQYF.

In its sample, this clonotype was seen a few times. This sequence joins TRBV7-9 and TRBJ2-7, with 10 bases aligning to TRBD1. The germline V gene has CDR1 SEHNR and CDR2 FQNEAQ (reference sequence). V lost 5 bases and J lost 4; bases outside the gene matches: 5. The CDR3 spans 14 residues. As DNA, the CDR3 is TGTGCCAGCAGCGGGACAGGGGTTTTGTACGAGCAGTACTTC. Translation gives CASSGTGVLYEQYF. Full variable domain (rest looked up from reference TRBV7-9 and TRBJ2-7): DTGVSQNPRHKITKRGQNVTFRCDPISEHNRLYWYRQTLGQGPEFLTYFQNEAQLEKSRLLSDRFSAERPKGSFSTLEIQRTEQGDSAMYLCASSGTGVLYEQYFGPGTRLTVT.

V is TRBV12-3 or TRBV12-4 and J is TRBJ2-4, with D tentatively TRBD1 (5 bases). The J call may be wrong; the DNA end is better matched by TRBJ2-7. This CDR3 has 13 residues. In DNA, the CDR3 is TGTGCCAGCAGTTTGACAGTCATCTACGAGCAGTACTTC. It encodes CASSLTVIYEQYF.

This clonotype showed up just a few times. The CDR3 reads CSARVNRLAGGHNEQFF. The CDR3 bases are TGCAGTGCTAGAGTTAATCGACTAGCGGGGGGGCACAATGAGCAGTTCTTC. V is TRBV20-1 and J is TRBJ2-1, with 14 bases fitting TRBD2. After removal of 1 base from V and 5 bases from J, the junction contained 7 bases not matched to a gene. Germline CDR1 and CDR2: DFQATT and SNEGSKA (reference sequence). This CDR3 has 17 residues.

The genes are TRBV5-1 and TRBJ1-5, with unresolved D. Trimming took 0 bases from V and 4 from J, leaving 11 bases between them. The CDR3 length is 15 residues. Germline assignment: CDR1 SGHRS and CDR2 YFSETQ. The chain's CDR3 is CASSLDGETNQPQHF. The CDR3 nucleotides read TGCGCCAGCAGCTTGGACGGGGAAACGAATCAGCCCCAGCATTTT.

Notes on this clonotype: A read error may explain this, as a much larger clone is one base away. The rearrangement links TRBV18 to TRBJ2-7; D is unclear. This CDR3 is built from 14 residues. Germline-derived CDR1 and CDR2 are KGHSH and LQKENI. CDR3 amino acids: CASSQATEYYGQYF. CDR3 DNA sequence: TGTGCCAGCTCACAGGCAACGGAGTACTACGGGCAGTACTTC.

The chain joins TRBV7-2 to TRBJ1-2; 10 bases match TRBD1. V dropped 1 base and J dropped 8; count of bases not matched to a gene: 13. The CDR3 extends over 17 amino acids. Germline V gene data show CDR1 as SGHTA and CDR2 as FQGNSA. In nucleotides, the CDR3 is TGTGCCAGCAGCTTAGACCCGGGACAGGGGCGGTCGAGAGGCTACACCTTC. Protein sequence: CASSLDPGQGRSRGYTF.

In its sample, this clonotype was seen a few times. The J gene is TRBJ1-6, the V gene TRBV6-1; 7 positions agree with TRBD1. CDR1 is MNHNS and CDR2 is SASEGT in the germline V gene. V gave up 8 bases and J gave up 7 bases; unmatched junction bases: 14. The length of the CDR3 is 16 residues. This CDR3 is CASFRITGALNSPLHF. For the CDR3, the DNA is TGTGCCAGCTTCAGAATTACAGGGGCTCTGAATTCACCCCTCCACTTT.

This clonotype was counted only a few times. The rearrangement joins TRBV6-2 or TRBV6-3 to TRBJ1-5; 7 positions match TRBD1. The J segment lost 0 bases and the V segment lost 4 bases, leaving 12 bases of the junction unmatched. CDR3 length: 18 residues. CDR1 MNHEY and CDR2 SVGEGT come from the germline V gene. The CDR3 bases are TGTGCCAGCAGTTCCCTCAACATCGGGACAGATAGCAATCAGCCCCAGCATTTT. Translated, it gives CASSSLNIGTDSNQPQHF.

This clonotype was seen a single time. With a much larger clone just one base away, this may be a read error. CDR3 residues: CASSPTGTGDNIQYF. The CDR3 coding sequence is TGTGCCAGCAGTCCAACCGGGACAGGGGACAACATTCAGTACTTC. V and J are TRBV12-3 or TRBV12-4 and TRBJ2-4, with 10 bases lining up with TRBD1. The trim removed 5 bases at V and 7 bases at J, leaving 8 bases unmatched. The CDR3 extends over 15 amino acids.

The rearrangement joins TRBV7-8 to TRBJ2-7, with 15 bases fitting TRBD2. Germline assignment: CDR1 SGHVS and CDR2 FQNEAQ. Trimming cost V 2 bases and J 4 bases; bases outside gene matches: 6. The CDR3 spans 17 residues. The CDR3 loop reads CASSLSPGTSGGYEQYF. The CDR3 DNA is TGTGCCAGCAGCTTAAGCCCCGGGACTAGCGGGGGGTACGAGCAGTACTTC.

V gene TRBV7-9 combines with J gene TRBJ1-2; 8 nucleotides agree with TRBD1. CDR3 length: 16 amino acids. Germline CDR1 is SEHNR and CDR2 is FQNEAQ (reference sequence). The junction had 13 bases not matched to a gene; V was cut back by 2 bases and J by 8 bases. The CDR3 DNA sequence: TGTGCCAGCAGCTTACTGAAGGACAGGGCAAGTGAGGGCTACACCTTC. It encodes CASSLLKDRASEGYTF.

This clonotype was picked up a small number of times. The CDR3 here is CASNSGTGGQPQHF. Here the CDR3 DNA reads TGTGCCAGCAACTCCGGGACAGGGGGTCAGCCCCAGCATTTT. The V and J genes are TRBV12-3 or TRBV12-4 and TRBJ1-5; 11 bases line up with TRBD1. V was pared by 7 bases and J by 6 bases, with 5 bases of the junction left unmatched. CDR3 length: 14 residues.